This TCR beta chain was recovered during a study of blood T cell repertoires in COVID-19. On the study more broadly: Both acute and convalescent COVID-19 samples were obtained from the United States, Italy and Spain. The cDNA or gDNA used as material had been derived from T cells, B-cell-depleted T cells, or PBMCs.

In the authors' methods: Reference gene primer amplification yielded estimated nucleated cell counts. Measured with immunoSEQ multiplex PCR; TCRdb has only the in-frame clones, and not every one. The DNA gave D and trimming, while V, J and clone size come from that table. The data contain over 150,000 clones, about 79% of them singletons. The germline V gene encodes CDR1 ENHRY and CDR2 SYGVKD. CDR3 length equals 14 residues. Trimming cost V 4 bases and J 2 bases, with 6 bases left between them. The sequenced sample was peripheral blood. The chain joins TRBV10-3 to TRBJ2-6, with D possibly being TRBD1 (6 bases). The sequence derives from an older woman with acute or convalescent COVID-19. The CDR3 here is CAISGGPGANVLTF. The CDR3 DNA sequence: TGTGCCATCAGTGGGGGGCCTGGGGCCAACGTCCTGACTTTC.